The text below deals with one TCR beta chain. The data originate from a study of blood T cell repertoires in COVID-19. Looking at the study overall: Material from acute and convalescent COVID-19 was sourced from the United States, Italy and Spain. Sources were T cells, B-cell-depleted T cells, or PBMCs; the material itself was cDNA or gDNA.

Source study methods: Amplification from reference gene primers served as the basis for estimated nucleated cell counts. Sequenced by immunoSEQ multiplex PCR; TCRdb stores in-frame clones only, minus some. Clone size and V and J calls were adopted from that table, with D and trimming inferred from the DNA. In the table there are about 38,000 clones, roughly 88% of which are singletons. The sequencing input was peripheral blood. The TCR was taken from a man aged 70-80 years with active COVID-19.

As DNA, the CDR3 is TGTGCCAGTAGTGTAAGATTGGGACAGGCGGCATACGAGCAGTACTTC. Translating it yields CASSVRLGQAAYEQYF. V and J are TRBV19 and TRBJ2-7, with TRBD1 identical over 8 bases. Germline V gene sequence: CDR1 LNHDA, CDR2 SQIVND (reference sequence). Unmatched junction bases numbered 13, after V lost 5 bases and J lost 4 bases. This CDR3 is built from 16 residues. The full variable domain, its missing parts supplied by reference TRBV19 and TRBJ2-7, is DGGITQSPKYLFRKEGQNVTLSCEQNLNHDAMYWYRQDPGQGLRLIYYSQIVNDFQKGDIAEGYSVSREKKESFPLTVTSAQKNPTAFYLCASSVRLGQAAYEQYFGPGTRLTVT.